One sample yielded the 30 T cell receptor beta chains listed below, sequenced in a study of CD4 T cells in relation to SARS-CoV-2 and coronaviruses. TCRdb keeps only in-frame clones here, not all; method: immunoSEQ multiplex PCR. The sample contains some 40,000 clones, 70% to 90% of which appear only once. The specimen was memory CD4+ T cells from PBMCs. The origin of the receptors is an adult with COVID-19.

The CDR3, as DNA: TGCGCCAGCAGCTTGACGCGGGGGGAAGAGACCCAGTACTTC. This encodes CASSLTRGEETQYF. The V gene is TRBV5-1, the J gene TRBJ2-5; 8 bases agree with TRBD2. Germline CDR1 reads SGHRS; CDR2 reads YFSETQ. The CDR3 runs to 14 residues. Trimming took 1 base from V and 3 from J; bases not matched to a gene: 2.

The chain links TRBV7-9 to TRBJ2-3; the D is unclear. This CDR3 region has 16 residues. Trimming shortened V by 6 bases and J by 2 bases, and 18 bases separated the two germline ends. Germline CDR1 reads SEHNR; CDR2 reads FQNEAQ (reference sequence). CDR3 region: CASSSILVSFTDTQYF. The CDR3, as DNA: TGTGCCAGCAGTTCTATTTTAGTGAGCTTCACAGATACGCAGTATTTT.

This chain uses TRBV7-9 with TRBJ2-3; D gene unclear. Trimming took 4 bases from V and 4 from J, leaving 18 bases between them. The germline gives CDR1 SEHNR, CDR2 FQNEAQ (reference sequence). The CDR3 is 16 residues long. CDR3 amino acids: CASSYGPNRQSDTQYF. DNA of the CDR3: TGTGCCAGCAGCTACGGACCGAACCGTCAATCAGATACGCAGTATTTT.

The chain combines TRBV3-1 (or the pseudogene TRBV3-2) with TRBJ2-3; no clear D gene. Looked up from germline, CDR1 is LGHDT and CDR2 is YNNKEL (reference sequence). This CDR3 region has 14 residues. Trimming left V 3 bases short and J 2 bases short, with 9 bases between. CDR3 bases: TGTGCCAGCAGCCAGTCCGGTTTCACAGATACGCAGTATTTT. As protein: CASSQSGFTDTQYF.

The chain links TRBV15 to TRBJ1-4, with no clear D. CDR1 and CDR2 from the germline V gene are LNHNV and YYDKDF (reference sequence). V was shortened by 0 bases and J by 12 bases, with 11 bases between the two germline ends. The length of the CDR3 is 13 residues. The CDR3 protein is CATSREFVRELFF. The CDR3 DNA is TGTGCCACCAGCAGAGAGTTTGTACGGGAACTGTTTTTT.

The rearrangement links TRBV2 to TRBJ1-5; 10 positions agree with TRBD1. CDR3 length equals 14 residues. With V trimmed by 6 bases and J by 7 bases, 6 bases remained unmatched. Germline-derived CDR1 and CDR2 are SNHLY and FYNNEI. Written as DNA, the CDR3 is TGTGCCAGCAGCGGGGACAGGGGTTACCAGCCCCAGCATTTT. Translation: CASSGDRGYQPQHF.

V is TRBV29-1 and J is TRBJ2-1; no firm D call. This CDR3 is 13 amino acids long. CDR1 and CDR2 from the germline V gene are SQVTM and ANQGSEA. The germline V and J ends were trimmed by 6 bases and 3 bases, with 12 bases remaining between them. The CDR3 loop is CSVLSASYNEQFF. The CDR3 DNA reads as TGCAGCGTATTATCGGCCAGCTACAATGAGCAGTTCTTC.

This chain joins TRBV9 and TRBJ1-3, with unresolved D. The length of the CDR3 is 13 residues. V gave up 0 bases and J gave up 2 bases, with 3 bases separating them. The germline V gene has CDR1 SGDLS and CDR2 YYNGEE. CDR3 sequence: CASSVDAGNTIYF. The DNA for the CDR3 is TGTGCCAGCAGCGTAGACGCTGGAAACACCATATATTTT.

The V and J genes are TRBV2 and TRBJ1-1; no definite D call. The V gene's germline CDR1 is SNHLY and CDR2 FYNNEI. Trimming took 4 bases from V and 1 from J, leaving 7 bases between them. This CDR3 spans 13 amino acids. The CDR3 protein is CASSVDGNTEAFF. The CDR3 DNA reads as TGTGCCAGCAGTGTGGACGGGAACACTGAAGCTTTCTTT. Variable domain in full (rest from reference TRBV2 and TRBJ1-1): EPEVTQTPSHQVTQMGQEVILRCVPISNHLYFYWYRQILGQKVEFLVSFYNNEISEKSEIFDDQFSVERPDGSNFTLKIRSTKLEDSAMYFCASSVDGNTEAFFGQGTRLTVV.

V and J are TRBV10-1 and TRBJ2-5, with D possibly TRBD1 on 5 matching bases. The CDR3 runs 17 residues. Germline lookup yields CDR1 WNHNN and CDR2 SYGVQD (reference sequence). V lost 2 bases and J lost 10, with 26 bases in between. The CDR3 bases are TGCGCCAGCAGTGAGAAAAAGGGAAGGGGCCCCACAAGGGGCCAGTACTTC. Translated, it gives CASSEKKGRGPTRGQYF.

The chain is built from TRBV4-1 and TRBJ2-5; the match to TRBD2 covers 7 bases. The V gene's germline CDR1 is MGHRA and CDR2 YSYEKL. This CDR3 is 15 amino acids long. The trim removed 4 bases at V and 4 bases at J, leaving 9 bases unmatched. CDR3 DNA: TGCGCCAGCAGCCGGACTAGACTAGTTCTAGAGACCCAGTACTTC. Translating gives CASSRTRLVLETQYF.

The chain is built from TRBV18 and TRBJ2-1, with 8 bases that match TRBD1. Trimming at V came to 3 bases and at J to 7 bases, leaving 5 bases not matched to a gene. Germline lookup yields CDR1 KGHSH and CDR2 LQKENI. The CDR3 contains 14 residues. This CDR3 is CASSPGQELNEQFF. In DNA, the CDR3 is TGTGCCAGCTCACCGGGACAGGAGTTGAATGAGCAGTTCTTC.

The CDR3 spells CASSLSGTPSYNEQFF. CDR3 bases: TGTGCCAGCAGCTTAAGTGGGACACCCTCCTACAATGAGCAGTTCTTC. The chain links TRBV5-4 to TRBJ2-1; D might be TRBD1 (6 bases). The CDR3 spans 16 residues. CDR1 and CDR2 (germline): SGHNT, YYREEE (reference sequence). Trimming shortened V by 2 bases and J by 0 bases, and 12 bases separated the two germline ends. Variable domain in full (rest from reference TRBV5-4 and TRBJ2-1): ETGVTQSPTHLIKTRGQQVTLRCSSQSGHNTVSWYQQALGQGPQFIFQYYREEENGRGNFPPRFSGLQFPNYSSELNVNALELDDSALYLCASSLSGTPSYNEQFFGPGTRLTVL.

J is TRBJ1-1 and V is TRBV6-6; D is unresolved. Per the germline V gene, CDR1 is MNHNY and CDR2 is SVGAGI (reference sequence). V lost 7 bases, J lost 6 bases, and 12 bases lay in between. CDR3 length: 12 residues. The CDR3 DNA reads TGTGCCAGCAAGGCACGGGTTCCTGAAGCTTTCTTT. This codes for CASKARVPEAFF.

The chain carries TRBV3-1 (or the pseudogene TRBV3-2) and TRBJ2-1; 9 bases match TRBD2. The CDR3 consists of 19 residues. Germline V gives CDR1 LGHDT, CDR2 YNNKEL (reference sequence). V lost 0 bases, J lost 8 bases, and 17 bases stayed unmatched. The CDR3 nucleotides are TGTGCCAGCAGCCAAGATCGGCTGAGAGGTAGCGGGAGAATGGATGAGCAGTTCTTC. As protein: CASSQDRLRGSGRMDEQFF.

The genes are TRBV5-4 and TRBJ1-6; D is ambiguous. Germline values: CDR1 SGHNT, CDR2 YYREEE (reference sequence). There are 14 residues in the CDR3. Trimming shortened V by 4 bases and J by 9 bases, and 14 bases separated the two germline ends. The chain's CDR3 is CASSPATRSSPLHF. The CDR3 DNA reads TGTGCCAGCAGCCCGGCCACTCGGAGTTCACCCCTCCACTTT.

The chain uses TRBV28 and TRBJ2-7; D uncertain. V was pared by 4 bases and J by 6 bases, with 10 bases between. The CDR3 is 12 residues long. CDR1 is MDHEN, CDR2 SYDVKM, per germline. The CDR3 reads CASSSNFGEQYF. The CDR3, as DNA: TGTGCCAGCAGTTCCAACTTTGGCGAGCAGTACTTC.

This rearrangement joins TRBV6-1 to TRBJ2-5; unclear D gene. This CDR3 contains 14 residues. Germline-derived CDR1 and CDR2 are MNHNS and SASEGT. The V end was cut by 1 base, the J end by 12 bases, with 18 bases between. The CDR3, as DNA: TGTGCCAGCAGTGAAGTCGCAGCCGAGGATCGGGAGTACTTC. Encoded protein: CASSEVAAEDREYF.

The chain employs TRBV18 and TRBJ2-1; tentative D call: TRBD1 (6 bases). The CDR3 loop spans 15 amino acids. In germline, CDR1 is KGHSH, CDR2 LQKENI. The V end was cut by 3 bases, the J end by 0 bases, with 9 bases between. Here the CDR3 DNA reads TGTGCCAGCTCACCCGACAGGAGCTCCTACAATGAGCAGTTCTTC. Translating gives CASSPDRSSYNEQFF.

V usage is TRBV5-5 and J usage is TRBJ2-7; D uncertain. Germline V gene sequence: CDR1 SGHKS, CDR2 YYEKEE (reference sequence). V dropped 3 bases and J dropped 0 bases, with 1 base sitting between them. This CDR3 has 11 residues. The DNA for the CDR3 is TGTGCCAGCAGCTCCTCCTACGAGCAGTACTTC. Its translation: CASSSSYEQYF.

This clone was picked up one time. The chain recombines TRBV12-3 or TRBV12-4 with TRBJ2-7; perhaps TRBD1 as D (6 bases). This CDR3 spans 13 amino acids. V was shortened by 3 bases and J by 5 bases, with 11 bases between the two germline ends. CDR3 sequence: CASSLSRGHEQYF. Written as DNA, the CDR3 is TGTGCCAGCAGTTTGTCCAGGGGTCACGAGCAGTACTTC.

The CDR3 is CAWSVGVNQPQHF. For the CDR3, the DNA is TGTGCCTGGAGTGTTGGTGTCAATCAGCCCCAGCATTTT. The rearrangement uses TRBV30 and TRBJ1-5; D ambiguous. CDR1 is GTSNPN and CDR2 is SVGIG in the germline V gene (reference sequence). Trimming left V 0 bases short and J 3 bases short, with 6 bases between. This CDR3 comprises 13 residues. Complete variable domain (other parts from reference TRBV30 and TRBJ1-5): SQTIHQWPATLVQPVGSPLSLECTVEGTSNPNLYWYRQAAGRGLQLLFYSVGIGQISSEVPQNLSASRPQDRQFILSSKKLLLSDSGFYLCAWSVGVNQPQHFGDGTRLSIL.

The chain links TRBV30 to TRBJ1-5, with D unclear. This CDR3 contains 13 residues. In germline, CDR1 is GTSNPN, CDR2 SVGIG (reference sequence). V dropped 1 base and J dropped 0 bases, with 4 bases sitting between them. Here the CDR3 DNA reads TGTGCCTGGAGTGGACTTAGCAATCAGCCCCAGCATTTT. Translating it yields CAWSGLSNQPQHF.

The J gene is TRBJ2-5, the V gene TRBV28, with 7 nucleotides matching TRBD2. The junction had 5 bases not matched to a gene; V was cut back by 2 bases and J by 2 bases. Germline assignment: CDR1 MDHEN and CDR2 SYDVKM. The CDR3 spans 15 residues. The CDR3 spells CASSLRGRFQETQYF. DNA of the CDR3: TGTGCCAGCAGTTTACGCGGGAGATTTCAAGAGACCCAGTACTTC. The full variable domain, rest sourced from reference TRBV28 and TRBJ2-5, is DVKVTQSSRYLVKRTGEKVFLECVQDMDHENMFWYRQDPGLGLRLIYFSYDVKMKEKGDIPEGYSVSREKKERFSLILESASTNQTSMYLCASSLRGRFQETQYFGPGTRLLVL.

The chain uses TRBV4-1 and TRBJ2-6; D is possibly TRBD1 or TRBD2 (5 bases each). There are 17 residues in the CDR3. Germline V CDR1 and CDR2: MGHRA, YSYEKL. V gave up 2 bases and J gave up 1 base, with 12 bases separating them. The CDR3, as DNA: TGCGCCAGCAGCCAACCGGGACGTAATTCTGGGGCCAACGTCCTGACTTTC. It specifies CASSQPGRNSGANVLTF.

The chain has TRBV2 and TRBJ2-1; D ambiguous. The CDR3 spans 11 residues. Germline V lookup: CDR1 SNHLY, CDR2 FYNNEI. Trimming removed 6 bases from V and 12 bases from J, with 12 bases in between. This chain's CDR3 is CASRELRLQFF. CDR3 coding DNA: TGTGCCAGCAGGGAGCTCCGACTGCAGTTCTTC.

The chain combines TRBV19 with TRBJ2-4; TRBD1 matches 10 bases. The CDR3 runs 15 residues. Looked up from germline, CDR1 is LNHDA and CDR2 is SQIVND (reference sequence). V was clipped by 4 bases and J by 5 bases; unmatched bases: 5. The CDR3, as DNA: TGTGCCAGTAGTACGGACAGGGGGTTCGAAAACATTCAGTACTTC. This gives the protein CASSTDRGFENIQYF.

The CDR3 is CASSLVGGGAFF. As DNA, the CDR3 is TGTGCCAGCAGCTTAGTGGGGGGGGGAGCTTTCTTT. The chain carries TRBV7-9 and TRBJ1-1, with D possibly TRBD1 on 5 matching bases. Trimming removed 1 base from V and 10 bases from J, with 10 bases in between. Germline V gene sequence: CDR1 SEHNR, CDR2 FQNEAQ (reference sequence). The CDR3 extends over 12 amino acids.

The chain joins TRBV11-2 to TRBJ2-2, with 11 positions matching TRBD2. Looked up from germline, CDR1 is SGHAT and CDR2 is FQNNGV. The CDR3 runs 19 residues. The junction had 15 bases not matched to a gene; V was cut back by 5 bases and J by 4 bases. As DNA, the CDR3 is TGTGCCAGCAGCCCGTATCTCCCTCGAGGGACTAGCGGCACCGGGGAGCTGTTTTTT. This gives the protein CASSPYLPRGTSGTGELFF.

The J gene is TRBJ2-3, the V gene TRBV5-6; 8 nucleotides match TRBD1. From germline, CDR1 is SGHDT and CDR2 YYEEEE. The CDR3 has 18 residues. Trimming at V came to 3 bases and at J to 6 bases, leaving 18 bases not matched to a gene. The CDR3: CASSSVGAGTGVSDTQYF. CDR3 nucleotides: TGTGCCAGCAGCTCCGTTGGAGCCGGGACAGGAGTTTCTGATACGCAGTATTTT. The full variable domain, rest sourced from reference TRBV5-6 and TRBJ2-3, is DAGVTQSPTHLIKTRGQQVTLRCSPKSGHDTVSWYQQALGQGPQFIFQYYEEEERQRGNFPDRFSGHQFPNYSSELNVNALLLGDSALYLCASSSVGAGTGVSDTQYFGPGTRLTVL.